The T cell receptor (beta chain) described here comes from a study of beta chain features in type 1 diabetes. The CDR3 runs 12 residues. Germline CDR1 and CDR2: SGHRS and YFSETQ. Trimming cost V 5 bases and J 6 bases, with 8 bases left between them. By way of CD45RO/CCR7/CD25/CD127/CD95/CD27, the CD4+ regulatory, stem cell-like memory, central memory and naive cells were sorted. On this clone: The antigen remains unidentified.

Findings and caveats of the study: There was a possibility that cDNA sequencing over-represented cells with high TCR expression.

Since all of the isolated RNA was reverse transcribed, expressed TCRB transcripts were what got sequenced. Several million reads was the average for naive, central memory and regulatory T cell samples. The data were produced by immunoSEQ multiplex PCR, yet TCRdb's version contains in-frame clones alone and is incomplete. The sample has roughly 380,000 clones, around 20% seen once. The specimen sequenced was naive CD4+ T cells from blood. The chain recombines TRBV5-1 with TRBJ1-4, with D perhaps TRBD1 (6 bases). This receptor was taken from a woman younger than 35 in good health. The CDR3 coding sequence is TGCGCCAGCAGAGGGGGGGATGAAAAACTGTTTTTT. This codes for CASRGGDEKLFF.